This T cell receptor beta chain originates from a study of T-cell reconstitution after alpha-beta-depleted transplantation in children. Unique molecular identifiers were incorporated during preparation of the TCRbeta library. TCRdb independently ran MiXCR on the PCR reads; one entry per CDR3 protein. The sample lists fewer than 550,000 distinct CDR3 sequences; roughly 11% were seen once. Study-level results: Reportedly, alpha-beta T cells present about two months post-transplant originated from several hundred expanded clones of graft origin. At the one-year point after transplant, T-cell counts and TCRbeta diversity were found to come mostly from T cells that had been newly produced.

On this clonotype: Its antigen is not identified.

V lost 2 bases and J lost 7, with 12 bases in between. Germline lookup yields CDR1 SGHTA and CDR2 FQGTGA. This CDR3 is 14 amino acids long. This chain links TRBV7-3 with TRBJ2-1, with D possibly being TRBD1 or TRBD2 (5 bases each). The source of this sequence is a female patient between 2 and 10 years old who had a stem cell transplant for aplastic anemia, so the T cells may come from the graft donor. The sample consisted of PBMCs, mostly from graft donor cells, taken 180 days after TCRalphabeta/CD19-depleted stem cell transplant. CDR3 amino acids: CASSLSRWGNEQFF. CDR3 nucleotide sequence: TGTGCCAGCAGCTTATCTAGGTGGGGGAATGAGCAGTTCTTC.